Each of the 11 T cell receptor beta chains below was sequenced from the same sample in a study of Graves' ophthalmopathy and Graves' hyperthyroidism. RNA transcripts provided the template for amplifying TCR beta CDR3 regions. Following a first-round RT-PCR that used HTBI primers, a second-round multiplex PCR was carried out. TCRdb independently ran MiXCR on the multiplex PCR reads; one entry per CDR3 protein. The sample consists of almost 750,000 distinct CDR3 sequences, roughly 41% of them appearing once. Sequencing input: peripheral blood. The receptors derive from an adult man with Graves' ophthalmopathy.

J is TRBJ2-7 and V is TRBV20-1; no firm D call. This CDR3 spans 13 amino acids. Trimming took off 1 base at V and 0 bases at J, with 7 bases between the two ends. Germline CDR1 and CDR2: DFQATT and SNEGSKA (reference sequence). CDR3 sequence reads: CSARGHSSYEQYF. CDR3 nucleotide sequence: TGCAGTGCTAGAGGGCACAGCTCCTACGAGCAGTACTTC.

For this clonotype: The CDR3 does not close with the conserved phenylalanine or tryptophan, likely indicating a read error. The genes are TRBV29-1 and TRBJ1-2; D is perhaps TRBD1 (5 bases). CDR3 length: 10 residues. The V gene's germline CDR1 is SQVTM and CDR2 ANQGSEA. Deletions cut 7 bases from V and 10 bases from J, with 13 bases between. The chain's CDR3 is CSGKGQDYTS. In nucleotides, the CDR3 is TGCAGCGGGAAGGGGCAGGACTACACCTCC.

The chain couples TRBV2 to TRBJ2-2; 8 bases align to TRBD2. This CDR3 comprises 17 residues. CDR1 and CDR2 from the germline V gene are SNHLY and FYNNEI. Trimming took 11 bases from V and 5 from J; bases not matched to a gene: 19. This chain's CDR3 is CASHGNPGLGGTGELFF. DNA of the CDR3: TGTGCCTCGCATGGGAACCCGGGACTAGGCGGGACCGGGGAGCTGTTTTTT.

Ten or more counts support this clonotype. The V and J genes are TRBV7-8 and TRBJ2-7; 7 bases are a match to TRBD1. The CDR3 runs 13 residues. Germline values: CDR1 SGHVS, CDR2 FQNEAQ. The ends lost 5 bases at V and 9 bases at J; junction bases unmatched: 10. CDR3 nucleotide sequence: TGTGCCAGCAGCATCAGACAGGGTGAAGCGCAGTACTTC. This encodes CASSIRQGEAQYF.

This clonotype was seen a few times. The CDR3 DNA follows: TGCGCCAGCAGCCGCCCTGGGACTAGCACTGAAGCTTTCTTT. Amino acid sequence: CASSRPGTSTEAFF. The rearrangement joins TRBV4-3 to TRBJ1-1; perhaps TRBD1 as D (5 bases). Germline CDR1 and CDR2: LGHNA and YSLEER. The germline V and J ends were trimmed by 4 bases and 4 bases, with 13 bases remaining between them. There are 14 residues in the CDR3.

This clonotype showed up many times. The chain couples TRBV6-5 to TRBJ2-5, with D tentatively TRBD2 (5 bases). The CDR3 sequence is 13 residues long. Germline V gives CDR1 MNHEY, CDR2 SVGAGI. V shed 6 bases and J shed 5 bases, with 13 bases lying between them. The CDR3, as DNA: TGTGCCAGCAGATCGGGGTTTGCGGAGACCCAGTACTTC. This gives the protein CASRSGFAETQYF.

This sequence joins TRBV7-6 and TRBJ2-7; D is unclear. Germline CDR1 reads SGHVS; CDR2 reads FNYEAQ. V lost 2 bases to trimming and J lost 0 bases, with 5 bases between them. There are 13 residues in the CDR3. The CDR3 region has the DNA TGTGCCAGCAGCTTACAGGACTCCTACGAGCAGTACTTC. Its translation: CASSLQDSYEQYF.

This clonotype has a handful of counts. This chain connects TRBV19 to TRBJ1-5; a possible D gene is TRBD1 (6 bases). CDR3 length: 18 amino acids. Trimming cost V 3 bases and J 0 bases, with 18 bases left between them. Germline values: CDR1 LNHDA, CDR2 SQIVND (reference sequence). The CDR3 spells CASSIGTRWVYSNQPQHF. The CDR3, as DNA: TGTGCCAGTAGTATTGGGACAAGGTGGGTCTATAGCAATCAGCCCCAGCATTTT. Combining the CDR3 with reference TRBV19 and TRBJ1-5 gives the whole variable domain DGGITQSPKYLFRKEGQNVTLSCEQNLNHDAMYWYRQDPGQGLRLIYYSQIVNDFQKGDIAEGYSVSREKKESFPLTVTSAQKNPTAFYLCASSIGTRWVYSNQPQHFGDGTRLSIL.

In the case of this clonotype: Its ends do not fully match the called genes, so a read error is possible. DNA for the CDR3: TGTGCCAGCAGTGAAGGGTGGTCGGGCGGAAACTATGGCTACACCTTC. Translation: CASSEGWSGGNYGYTF. The V call is TRBV10-3, the J call TRBJ1-2; D gene ambiguous. The germline V gene has CDR1 ENHRY and CDR2 SYGVKD. This CDR3 is 16 amino acids long.

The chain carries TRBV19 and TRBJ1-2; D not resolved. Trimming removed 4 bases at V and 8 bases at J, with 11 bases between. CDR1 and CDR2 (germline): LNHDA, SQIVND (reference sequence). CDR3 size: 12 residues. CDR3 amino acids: CASSRAVNGYTF. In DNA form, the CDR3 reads TGTGCCAGTAGTAGAGCGGTCAACGGCTACACCTTC. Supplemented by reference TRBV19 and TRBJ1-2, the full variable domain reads DGGITQSPKYLFRKEGQNVTLSCEQNLNHDAMYWYRQDPGQGLRLIYYSQIVNDFQKGDIAEGYSVSREKKESFPLTVTSAQKNPTAFYLCASSRAVNGYTFGSGTRLTVV.

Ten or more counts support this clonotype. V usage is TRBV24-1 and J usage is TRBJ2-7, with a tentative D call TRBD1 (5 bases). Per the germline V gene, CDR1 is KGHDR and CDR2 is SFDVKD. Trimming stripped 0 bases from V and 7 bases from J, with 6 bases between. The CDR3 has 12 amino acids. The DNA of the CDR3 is TGTGCCACCAGTGATTTGGCAGGGGAGCAGTACTTC. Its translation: CATSDLAGEQYF.